This paragraph covers one TCR beta chain sequence. Its antigen is currently unknown. Germline V gene sequence: CDR1 ENHRY, CDR2 SYGVKD. There are 13 residues in the CDR3. Trimming removed 2 bases from V and 4 bases from J; junction bases left unmatched: 1. cDNA molecules carried unique molecular identifiers, and template switching added a universal primer site. TCRdb passed the 5' RACE reads through MiXCR, listing each CDR3 protein once. Among hundreds of thousands of distinct CDR3 sequences listed, about 12% were seen once. This sample is drawn from a study of identical twins. Study results and limitations: Insertions were reduced in abundant cord blood beta clonotypes but not in memory repertoires. Modeled out-of-frame TCR alpha sharing in monozygotic twins fell below observed levels. Twins' excess sharing was less marked for out-of-frame beta sequences.

These data were also filed under a second study, of yellow fever vaccine responses in identical twins.

The sequencing input was PBMCs. The receptor comes from a woman aged 18-29 years in good health. The V and J genes are TRBV10-3 and TRBJ2-7; 8 bases fit TRBD2. In nucleotides, the CDR3 is TGTGCCATCAGTGAGGCGGGAGGATACGAGCAGTACTTC. Translating gives CAISEAGGYEQYF.